The present entry profiles one T cell receptor beta chain with its context. Antigen: not known. This sample stems from a study of monozygotic twins with inflammatory bowel disease. The germline gives CDR1 SNHLY, CDR2 FYNNEI. The CDR3 loop spans 15 amino acids. One entry per CDR3 protein, without DNA, is what TCRdb gives after re-calling the 5' RACE reads. The sample table includes just over 300,000 distinct CDR3 sequences. The study's findings and limits: Researchers were unable to tell different T cell subtypes apart.

The gene calls are TRBV2 and TRBJ2-5; TCRdb outputs TRBD1, but without DNA this stays unchecked. Sequencing was carried out using blood. The clonotype was recovered from a human donor with ulcerative colitis or Crohn's disease, or a healthy co-twin of an affected twin (not recorded which). CDR3 loop: CASSEVEGFKETQYF.